Listed below are T cell receptor beta chains from one sample, sequenced in a study of regulatory T cells in long-lasting Graves disease. TCRdb itself ran the multiplex PCR reads through MiXCR, one entry per CDR3 protein. The sample contains 400,000 to 550,000 distinct CDR3 sequences, approximately 15% of which appear only once. A further study also used this sample, focusing on T cells in Graves' hyperthyroidism and ophthalmopathy.

The sample in question was peripheral blood mononuclear cells (PBMCs), obtained at new diagnosis, from a patient treated with antithyroid drugs. These receptors all stem from a woman aged 30 to 39 with Graves disease. Each CDR3 is given with its conserved first and last residue. D genes are given only for firm matches. Expanded clones are given a class, and other clones once, few, many or no size at all.

TRBD1 | few | TRBJ2-2 | TRBV27 | TGTGCCAGCAGTTGGGGGACAGGGGGCAAAACCGGGGAGCTGTTTTTT | CASSWGTGGKTGELFF
TRBD2 | . | TRBJ2-7 | TRBV7-8 | TGTGCCAGCAGCGCCGTGGGCCTGCGGGAGAAGTTAGGGATGGACGAGCAGTACTTC | CASSAVGLREKLGMDEQYF
. | many | TRBJ1-6 | TRBV20-1 | TGCAGTGCACCGACAGGAGATAATTCACCCCTCCACTTT | CSAPTGDNSPLHF
. | many | TRBJ2-3 | TRBV5-1 | TGCGCCAGCAGCCAGGGACGGGGATTCACAGATACGCAGTATTTT | CASSQGRGFTDTQYF
. | many | TRBJ2-2 | TRBV10-3 | TGTGCCATCAGTGAACGGGGTGCAGGCACCGGGGAGCTGTTTTTT | CAISERGAGTGELFF
. | many | TRBJ1-5 | TRBV18 | TGTGCCAGCTCACCCCAAGTGACCAATCAGCCCCAGCATTTT | CASSPQVTNQPQHF
. | many | TRBJ1-5 | TRBV18 | TGTGCCAGCTCACCATCGAGTCAGCCCCAGCATTTT | CASSPSSQPQHF
TRBD2 | many | TRBJ2-5 | TRBV20-1 | TGCAGTGCCGTAGCGGGAGAGCAAGAGACCCAGTACTTC | CSAVAGEQETQYF
. | many | TRBJ1-2 | TRBV28 | TGTGCCAGCAGTTTATGGTTAATGGGGTATGGCTACACCTTC | CASSLWLMGYGYTF
TRBD2 | many | TRBJ2-3 | TRBV11-2 | TGTGCCAGCAGCTTCCTAGCGGGAGGAAGCACAGATACGCAGTATTTT | CASSFLAGGSTDTQYF
. | many | TRBJ1-2 | TRBV7-2 | TGTGCCAGCAGCCCCGCGGCGGCGGTGGGCTATGGCTACACCTTC | CASSPAAAVGYGYTF
. | many | TRBJ1-5 | TRBV18 | TGTGCCAGCTCAGCGGACAGCTATAGCAATCAGCCCCAGCATTTT | CASSADSYSNQPQHF
. | many | TRBJ1-1 | TRBV24-1 | TGTGCCACTCAGGGGAACACTGAAGCTTTCTTT | CATQGNTEAFF
TRBD2 | many | TRBJ2-3 | TRBV20-1 | TGCAGTGCTTCCCCCTTGTCCGGAGCTGGGCGGGAGGGATACTCCACAGATACGCAGTATTTT | CSASPLSGAGREGYSTDTQYF
TRBD2 | . | TRBJ2-7 | TRBV20-1 | TGCAGTGCTAGCCCGAGGCAGCGGGAGTTCTACGAGCAGTACTTC | CSASPRQREFYEQYF
. | many | TRBJ1-5 | TRBV10-3 | TGTGCCATCTCCCCAGTGGGGGGCGACCAGCCCCAGCATTTT | CAISPVGGDQPQHF
. | many | TRBJ2-5 | TRBV28 | TGTGCCAGCAGTCCCCCGTTCAATATAGGGCAAGAGACCCAGTACTTC | CASSPPFNIGQETQYF
TRBD1 | few | TRBJ1-4 | TRBV15 | TGTGCCACCAGCAGATATGGACAGGGAACTAATGAAAAACTGTTTTTT | CATSRYGQGTNEKLFF
TRBD1 | . | TRBJ2-6 | TRBV10-3 | TGTGCCAGCAGTTATGGGACAGGGGGTTCGGGGGCCAACGTCCTGACTTTC | CASSYGTGGSGANVLTF
. | . | TRBJ2-7 | TRBV5-1 | TGCGCCAGCAGCTTGGAGCAACCGGACGGCGAGCAGTACTTC | CASSLEQPDGEQYF
TRBD1 | few | TRBJ2-3 | TRBV7-3 | TGTGCCAGCAGCCGCAGGGGGAAGGCAGATACGCAGTATTTT | CASSRRGKADTQYF
. | few | TRBJ1-2 | TRBV4-1 | TGCGCCAGCAGCCAAGCGGACAGAGATCACTATGGCTACACCTTC | CASSQADRDHYGYTF
. | many | TRBJ2-3 | TRBV30 | TGTGCCTGGAGTGTACCAGATACGCAGTATTTT | CAWSVPDTQYF
TRBD1 | few | TRBJ1-5 | TRBV6-1 | TGTGCCAGCAGTCCTTGGGGTACAGGGGGGGGTGATATGTCCCAGCATTTT | CASSPWGTGGGDMSQHF
. | few | TRBJ2-7 | TRBV12-3/TRBV12-4 | TGTGCCAGCGAGGCAGGTGGGGGCGCGGATGAGCAGTACTTC | CASEAGGGADEQYF
. | many | TRBJ1-2 | TRBV18 | TGTGCCAGCTCATCAGACATGGTACGGGATGGCTACACCTTC | CASSSDMVRDGYTF
. | many | TRBJ2-7 | TRBV12-3/TRBV12-4 | TGTGCCAGCGGCCGGGACACCCTCTACGAGCAGTACTTC | CASGRDTLYEQYF
. | . | TRBJ1-6 | TRBV10-3 | TGTGCCATCACCCGACACGGTCCCAATTCACCCCTCCACTTT | CAITRHGPNSPLHF
. | few | TRBJ2-7 | TRBV5-1 | TGCGCCAGCAGCTATGGGGTTACCGAGCAGTACTTC | CASSYGVTEQYF
TRBD1 | few | TRBJ1-6 | TRBV2 | TGTGCCGTCAGGGGGGTTTATAATTCACCCCTCCACTTT | CAVRGVYNSPLHF
. | . | TRBJ2-1 | TRBV24-1 | TGTGCCACCAGTTCTTGGGGCTACAATGAGCAGTTCTTC | CATSSWGYNEQFF
. | many | TRBJ1-5 | TRBV12-3/TRBV12-4 | TGTGCCAGCAGTTCTGCTACGGGAGGTAGCAATCAGCCCCAGCATTTT | CASSSATGGSNQPQHF
TRBD2 | . | TRBJ2-3 | TRBV7-3 | TGCGCCAGCAGCTACCACGGGAGCGGGAGGGCCGAGTCAGATACGCAGTATTTT | CASSYHGSGRAESDTQYF
. | . | TRBJ1-5 | TRBV12-3/TRBV12-4 | TGTGCCAGCAGTTTTTTAGCCCGAAATCAGCTCCAGCATTTT | CASSFLARNQLQHF
. | . | TRBJ2-1 | TRBV11-2 | TGTGCCAGCAGCTCGCGGCAATCCTACAATGAGCAGTTCTTC | CASSSRQSYNEQFF
TRBD1 | many | TRBJ2-5 | TRBV2 | TGTGCCAGCAGTGATGGGACAGGGGTCGTGGAGACCCAGTACTTC | CASSDGTGVVETQYF
TRBD1 | few | TRBJ1-2 | TRBV4-1 | TGCGCCAGCAGCCAGCCCACGGGACAGGGGTACTATGGCTACACCTTC | CASSQPTGQGYYGYTF
. | many | TRBJ2-1 | TRBV6-5 | TGTGCCAGCAGTTACTCGACTAACTACAATGAGCAGTTCTTC | CASSYSTNYNEQFF
. | many | TRBJ2-7 | TRBV27 | TGTGCCAGCTCGCATCCTCGACCGGGTGGCATACGGGTCCACGAGCAGTACTTC | CASSHPRPGGIRVHEQYF
TRBD1 | . | TRBJ1-6 | TRBV2 | TGTGCCAGCAAAAGCCAGGGACAGGGGAATTCACCCCTCCACTTT | CASKSQGQGNSPLHF
. | few | TRBJ2-7 | TRBV29-1 | TGCAGCGTTGAGGGTGGGGAGGTCTTTTCCTACGAGCAGTACTTC | CSVEGGEVFSYEQYF
TRBD1 | many | TRBJ2-7 | TRBV7-9 | TGTGCCAGCAGCTTAGTACAGGGGATTTGGTACGAGCAGTACTTC | CASSLVQGIWYEQYF
TRBD2 | few | TRBJ2-5 | TRBV5-6 | TGTGCCAGCAGCTTGTCGGTGCGGGAGTCGGAGACCCAGTACTTC | CASSLSVRESETQYF
TRBD2 | . | TRBJ2-1 | TRBV12-5 | TGTGCTAGTGAAGAACTAGCGGGGGCGAAGAGCTCCTACAATGAGCAGTTCTTC | CASEELAGAKSSYNEQFF
. | few | TRBJ2-1 | TRBV9 | TGTGCCAGCAGCACGAGCCGGCGGGACCGCGGTGAGCAGTTCTTC | CASSTSRRDRGEQFF
. | . | TRBJ2-1 | TRBV18 | TGTGCCAGCTCAAACGGGGTCGGGTTGGACAATGAGCAGTTCTTC | CASSNGVGLDNEQFF
. | many | TRBJ1-1 | TRBV3-1 | TGTGCCAGCAGCTCCCCGACAGAACCGAACACTGAAGCTTTCTTT | CASSSPTEPNTEAFF
TRBD1 | . | TRBJ2-1 | TRBV29-1 | TGCAGCATACCGGGACAGGGCCACAATGAGCAGTTCTTC | CSIPGQGHNEQFF
TRBD2 | many | TRBJ2-1 | TRBV5-1 | TGCGCCAGCAGCCCGCATTGGAGCGGGGTAAACAATGAGCAGTTCTTC | CASSPHWSGVNNEQFF
TRBD2 | many | TRBJ2-1 | TRBV7-3 | TGTGCCAGCAGCTTTAAGGGGGGGACTAGCGGAAACAATGAGCAGTTCTTC | CASSFKGGTSGNNEQFF
. | many | TRBJ1-5 | TRBV28 | TGTGCCAGCAGCTCCCAATGGGCGGAGCTCGCTCAGAAAAGGATTCAGCCCCAGCATTTT | CASSSQWAELAQKRIQPQHF
. | many | TRBJ1-2 | TRBV20-1 | TGCAGTGCTACCCTCGATGTAGGCTATGGCTACACCTTC | CSATLDVGYGYTF
TRBD2 | . | TRBJ2-3 | TRBV20-1 | TGCAGTGCTAGGGGGACTAGCGGGAGGAGCACAGATACGCAGTATTTT | CSARGTSGRSTDTQYF